Below, 27 T cell receptor beta chains from the same sample are listed, as sequenced in a study of OX40 agonist ivuxolimab in advanced cancers. Some clones are missing from TCRdb's copy, which holds only in-frame ones; the method was immunoSEQ multiplex PCR. The table lists about 64,000 clones, more than 80% of them singletons. Sequences were derived from CD4+ or CD8+ T cells sorted from blood, sampled in a trial of the OX40 agonist ivuxolimab. These receptors were taken from an adult with an advanced solid tumor such as melanoma, head and neck, liver or kidney cancer.

The rearrangement joins TRBV5-1 to TRBJ2-7; 8 bases are shared with TRBD2. The V and J ends lost 4 bases and 7 bases, in that order; junction bases with no gene match: 13. This CDR3 is built from 15 residues. Germline V CDR1 and CDR2: SGHRS, YFSETQ. DNA for the CDR3: TGCGCCAGCAGCCCCTACAGCGGGAGAGATGGGGAGCAGTACTTC. It codes for CASSPYSGRDGEQYF. The complete variable domain, with remaining parts taken from reference TRBV5-1 and TRBJ2-7, reads KAGVTQTPRYLIKTRGQQVTLSCSPISGHRSVSWYQQTPGQGLQFLFEYFSETQRNKGNFPGRFSGRQFSNSRSEMNVSTLELGDSALYLCASSPYSGRDGEQYFGPGTRLTVT.

V gene TRBV28 combines with J gene TRBJ2-1; 7 bases line up with TRBD2. This CDR3 contains 13 residues. J gave up 6 bases and V 5 bases, and 4 bases lay outside the gene matches. The germline CDR1 and CDR2 sequences are MDHEN and SYDVKM. The CDR3 DNA is TGTGCCAGCAGTCCGACTAGCTCCAATGAGCAGTTCTTC. Translating gives CASSPTSSNEQFF.

The chain is built from TRBV11-2 and TRBJ2-5; D might be TRBD2 (5 bases). The DNA end lines up better with TRBJ2-7; the J call may be wrong. Germline-derived CDR1 and CDR2 are SGHAT and FQNNGV. This CDR3 has 14 residues. CDR3 coding DNA: TGTGCCAGCAGCTTAGCGGGGAGCTCCTACGAGCAGTACTTC. Its protein product is CASSLAGSSYEQYF.

The rearrangement joins TRBV5-5 to TRBJ1-4; no firm D call. CDR1 SGHKS and CDR2 YYEKEE come from the germline V gene (reference sequence). This CDR3 spans 14 amino acids. Trimming shortened V by 1 base and J by 6 bases, and 10 bases separated the two germline ends. The CDR3 region is CASSLTADDEKLFF. The CDR3 DNA reads TGTGCCAGCAGCTTGACAGCTGACGATGAAAAACTGTTTTTT.

The chain is built from TRBV7-3 and TRBJ2-1, with 9 bases aligning to TRBD2. The CDR3 covers 17 residues. With V trimmed by 4 bases and J by 0 bases, 7 bases remained unmatched. Per the germline V gene, CDR1 is SGHTA and CDR2 is FQGTGA. The CDR3 nucleotides read TGTGCCAGCAGCTCTGTAGCGGGAGCGACCTCCTACAATGAGCAGTTCTTC. Translated, it gives CASSSVAGATSYNEQFF.

This clone was detected once. This rearrangement joins TRBV7-9 to TRBJ2-7, with a weak D call TRBD2 (6 bases). Trimming cost V 7 bases and J 0 bases, with 10 bases left between them. The CDR3 runs 13 residues. Per the germline V gene, CDR1 is SEHNR and CDR2 is FQNEAQ (reference sequence). The CDR3 DNA reads TGTGCCAGCACGGAGGGACTCTCCTACGAGCAGTACTTC. Its translation: CASTEGLSYEQYF.

The rearrangement joins TRBV5-1 to TRBJ2-7; 9 bases align to TRBD2. Germline assignment: CDR1 SGHRS and CDR2 YFSETQ. This CDR3 has 14 amino acids. Trimming removed 0 bases from V and 3 bases from J; junction bases left unmatched: 1. The CDR3 DNA is TGCGCCAGCAGCTTGGAGACTAGCGGCTACGAGCAGTACTTC. This gives the protein CASSLETSGYEQYF.

This chain joins TRBV7-9 and TRBJ2-7, with D uncertain. V shed 4 bases and J shed 6 bases, with 16 bases lying between them. The length of the CDR3 is 14 residues. Germline CDR1 is SEHNR and CDR2 is FQNEAQ (reference sequence). This CDR3 is CASSSGHRLAEQYF. The CDR3 bases are TGTGCCAGCAGCTCCGGGCACCGGCTGGCCGAGCAGTACTTC.

This clone was observed once. This CDR3 is CASSLASGGTDTQYF. CDR3 DNA: TGCGCCAGCAGCTTGGCTAGCGGGGGCACAGATACGCAGTATTTT. The rearrangement links TRBV5-1 to TRBJ2-3; 9 bases agree with TRBD2. With V trimmed by 0 bases and J by 1 base, 0 bases remained unmatched. The germline gives CDR1 SGHRS, CDR2 YFSETQ. The CDR3 totals 15 residues. Using reference TRBV5-1 and TRBJ2-3 for the parts outside the CDR3, the full variable domain is KAGVTQTPRYLIKTRGQQVTLSCSPISGHRSVSWYQQTPGQGLQFLFEYFSETQRNKGNFPGRFSGRQFSNSRSEMNVSTLELGDSALYLCASSLASGGTDTQYFGPGTRLTVL.

The rearrangement uses TRBV29-1 and TRBJ1-1; no firm D call. Trimming pared 2 bases from V and 0 bases from J, leaving 7 bases between. CDR3 length: 13 amino acids. Per the germline V gene, CDR1 is SQVTM and CDR2 is ANQGSEA. This CDR3 is CSVENNLNTEAFF. CDR3 coding DNA: TGCAGCGTTGAAAACAACTTGAACACTGAAGCTTTCTTT.

This sequence joins TRBV7-9 and TRBJ2-1; 11 bases map to TRBD2. V trimming: 5 bases; J trimming: 2 bases; junction bases outside the gene matches: 8. The CDR3 extends over 17 amino acids. CDR1 is SEHNR, CDR2 FQNEAQ, per germline (reference sequence). This CDR3 reads CASSTDLSGGAYNEQFF. The CDR3 DNA sequence: TGTGCCAGCAGCACCGACCTTAGCGGGGGGGCCTACAATGAGCAGTTCTTC.

The rearrangement uses TRBV11-1 and TRBJ2-7; TRBD2 agrees at 7 bases. Losses at the gene ends were 2 bases for V and 5 bases for J; bases not matched to a gene: 12. Germline V gives CDR1 SGHAT, CDR2 FQDESV (reference sequence). The CDR3 covers 16 residues. The CDR3 DNA reads TGTGCCAGCAGCTTACGACGCGGGAGTTTGGGCGACGAGCAGTACTTC. As protein: CASSLRRGSLGDEQYF.

The chain is built from TRBV7-3 and TRBJ2-7, with D possibly TRBD2 on 5 matching bases. Trimming removed 2 bases from V and 0 bases from J, with 11 bases in between. The germline V gene has CDR1 SGHTA and CDR2 FQGTGA. This CDR3 comprises 15 residues. CDR3 amino acids: CASSLEGTFSYEQYF. CDR3 DNA sequence: TGTGCCAGCAGCTTAGAGGGTACATTCTCCTACGAGCAGTACTTC.

V gene TRBV2 combines with J gene TRBJ1-4; the D is unclear. This CDR3 spans 14 amino acids. The germline V gene encodes CDR1 SNHLY and CDR2 FYNNEI. With 2 bases removed from V and 8 bases from J, the gap between germline ends came to 12 bases. The DNA for the CDR3 is TGTGCCAGCAGTGAATGGGGTTCGGAAGAAAAACTGTTTTTT. It translates to CASSEWGSEEKLFF.

V and J are TRBV27 and TRBJ2-7, with TRBD1 identical over 9 bases. This CDR3 is 14 amino acids long. V lost 5 bases and J lost 2; bases outside the gene matches: 4. Germline V gene lookup returns CDR1 MNHEY and CDR2 SMNVEV (reference sequence). In nucleotides, the CDR3 is TGTGCCAGCAGTGACCGGGACAGGGCCTACGAGCAGTACTTC. It yields the protein CASSDRDRAYEQYF.

CDR3 DNA sequence: TGTGCCAGCAGCTTAGGGTTCAGGGTCGCAGATACGCAGTATTTT. This sequence encodes CASSLGFRVADTQYF. The chain links TRBV7-3 to TRBJ2-3; tentative D call: TRBD1 (5 bases). The V gene's germline CDR1 is SGHTA and CDR2 FQGTGA. The CDR3 runs to 15 residues. V gave up 2 bases and J gave up 4 bases, with 13 bases separating them.

This chain uses TRBV9 with TRBJ2-1; D is perhaps TRBD1 or TRBD2 (5 bases each). Germline CDR1 reads SGDLS; CDR2 reads YYNGEE. The CDR3 totals 12 residues. Deletions cut 4 bases from V and 8 bases from J, with 10 bases between. CDR3 nucleotides: TGTGCCAGCAGCAGGTTGGGGGATGAGCAGTTCTTC. Protein: CASSRLGDEQFF.

The V call is TRBV2, the J call TRBJ2-2; D tentatively reads TRBD1 or TRBD2 (5 bases each). Trimming left V 7 bases short and J 6 bases short, with 6 bases between. The CDR3 has 11 residues. Germline CDR1 SNHLY, CDR2 FYNNEI. CDR3 in DNA: TGTGCCAGCATGGGGGCCGGGGAGCTGTTTTTT. This translates into CASMGAGELFF.

V and J are TRBV2 and TRBJ2-5; 9 bases map to TRBD2. The V gene's germline CDR1 is SNHLY and CDR2 FYNNEI. The CDR3 contains 15 residues. V lost 5 bases and J lost 9; bases outside the gene matches: 13. CDR3 sequence reads: CASSRSGGSFSAQYF. The CDR3 region has the DNA TGTGCCAGCAGTAGGAGCGGGGGGTCCTTTTCGGCCCAGTACTTC.

The J gene is TRBJ2-7, the V gene TRBV4-1, with 8 bases aligning to TRBD2. Germline CDR1 and CDR2: MGHRA and YSYEKL. This CDR3 comprises 16 residues. The trim removed 1 base at V and 3 bases at J, leaving 8 bases unmatched. The CDR3 here is CASSQVLASGFYEQYF. As DNA, the CDR3 is TGCGCCAGCAGCCAAGTCTTGGCTAGCGGGTTCTACGAGCAGTACTTC.

This chain uses TRBV5-1 with TRBJ1-1, with D unclear. The germline V gene has CDR1 SGHRS and CDR2 YFSETQ. Between the trimmed V and J ends, which lost 0 bases and 4 bases, there was a span of 1 base. This CDR3 spans 11 amino acids. This CDR3 is CASSLGTEAFF. DNA of the CDR3: TGCGCCAGCAGCTTGGGCACTGAAGCTTTCTTT.

Remarks on this clone: At one of its ends the junction is not consistent with the germline gene, which may arise from a read error. The gene calls are TRBV10-1 and TRBJ1-5; D is uncertain. Germline-derived CDR1 and CDR2 are WNHNN and SYGVQD (reference sequence). CDR3 length: 14 amino acids. The CDR3 sequence is CANSEAGLNQPQHF. The CDR3 coding sequence is TGCGCCAACAGTGAGGCGGGCCTCAATCAGCCCCAGCATTTT.

The V and J genes are TRBV29-1 and TRBJ1-5; D might be TRBD1 (5 bases). Per the germline V gene, CDR1 is SQVTM and CDR2 is ANQGSEA. Trimming left V 5 bases short and J 7 bases short, with 12 bases between. This CDR3 has 12 amino acids. The CDR3 spells CSVREGSQPQHF. In nucleotides, the CDR3 is TGCAGCGTTCGTGAGGGGAGCCAGCCCCAGCATTTT. Full variable domain (outside the CDR3, taken from reference TRBV29-1 and TRBJ1-5): SAVISQKPSRDICQRGTSLTIQCQVDSQVTMMFWYRQQPGQSLTLIATANQGSEATYESGFVIDKFPISRPNLTFSTLTVSNMSPEDSSIYLCSVREGSQPQHFGDGTRLSIL.

The chain combines TRBV14 with TRBJ2-7; 9 nucleotides align to TRBD1. Germline V gene sequence: CDR1 SGHDN, CDR2 FVKESK. The CDR3 is 15 amino acids. J was trimmed by 2 bases and V by 6 bases; bases with no gene match: 8. The CDR3, as DNA: TGTGCCAGCAGGGCAACGGACAGGGGAACCTACGAGCAGTACTTC. As protein: CASRATDRGTYEQYF.

The chain combines TRBV7-6 with TRBJ2-6, with unresolved D. The CDR3 extends over 13 amino acids. Per germline, CDR1 SGHVS and CDR2 FNYEAQ. V lost 7 bases to trimming and J lost 3 bases, with 7 bases between them. The CDR3 loop reads CASIGLGANVLTF. The CDR3 DNA reads as TGTGCCAGCATAGGGCTTGGGGCCAACGTCCTGACTTTC. The variable domain in full, completed from reference TRBV7-6 and TRBJ2-6, reads GAGVSQSPRYKVTKRGQDVALRCDPISGHVSLYWYRQALGQGPEFLTYFNYEAQQDKSGLPNDRFSAERPEGSISTLTIQRTEQRDSAMYRCASIGLGANVLTFGAGSRLTVL.

To note about this clone: The junction does not match germline at one end; this may be a read error. This sequence joins TRBV2 and TRBJ2-7; 10 bases are a match to TRBD2. This CDR3 has 10 residues. CDR1 and CDR2 (germline): SNHLY, FYNNEI. CDR3 nucleotide sequence: TGTGCCAGCGGCGGACTAGCGGAGGCCTTC. Amino acid sequence: CASGGLAEAF.

The chain uses TRBV27 and TRBJ1-1, with no clear D. This CDR3 contains 15 residues. Germline V gene sequence: CDR1 MNHEY, CDR2 SMNVEV (reference sequence). Trimming pared 2 bases from V and 0 bases from J, leaving 10 bases between. The CDR3 loop reads CASSLGLGMNTEAFF. Here the CDR3 DNA reads TGTGCCAGCAGTTTAGGGCTTGGGATGAACACTGAAGCTTTCTTT.